This TCR beta chain was captured by sequencing in a study of T cells in narcolepsy. Overall study findings and caveats: Some memory CD4+ repertoires had no autoreactive clone sequences. Same-patient CSF and blood CD4+ T cell clonotypes included HCRT-specific and TRIB2-specific autoreactive ones.

The junction had 12 bases not matched to a gene; V was cut back by 5 bases and J by 14 bases. The CDR3 has 15 amino acids. Germline lookup yields CDR1 MNHEY and CDR2 SVGAGI. With respect to this clone: Its antigen is currently unknown.

Clones were sequenced by immunoSEQ multiplex PCR, and TCRdb holds only the in-frame ones, with some missing. The data contain over 25,000 clones, 60% to 85% of them singletons. V is TRBV6-5 and J is TRBJ1-6, with 10 positions matching TRBD1. The sequenced material came from memory (CD45RA-) CD4+ T cells from blood. The sequence derives from a human donor in good health. CDR3 DNA sequence: TGTGCCAGCAGTCCGACCGGGACAGGGGAATCGGCCCTCCACTTT. Protein sequence: CASSPTGTGESALHF.